This TCR beta chain was profiled in a study of cytomegalovirus exposure and HLA in healthy donors. Study information: When 398 donors were genotyped, roughly 82% of them were found to fall in the Caucasian-associated ancestry cluster.

Unrecorded immune exposures were likely, despite nominal health at sampling. This clone was recorded once. What it binds is unknown. Primers: 60 Vbeta forward and 13 Jbeta reverse. Assay used: immunoSEQ multiplex PCR; TCRdb lists only in-frame clones, some missing. The sample contains 120,000 to 150,000 clones, roughly 76% of which appear only once. CDR3 length equals 11 residues. Germline V gene lookup returns CDR1 PRHDT and CDR2 FYEKMQ (reference sequence). V lost 8 bases and J 7 bases, leaving 11 bases between the germline ends. Study conclusions and caveats: Sequencing likely generated an artifact that appeared as a cluster of highly shared sequence variants. Reportedly, HLA-A and HLA-B alleles of most subjects were accurately predicted from TCR beta.

The clonotype comes from a female donor in good health and CMV-seronegative. Specimen: PBMCs. The chain has TRBV13 and TRBJ1-2; D may be TRBD1 (6 bases). The CDR3 DNA sequence: TGTGCCAGCCCCCAAGGGGGTGGCTACACCTTC. Protein product: CASPQGGGYTF.